This T cell receptor beta chain was captured by sequencing in a study of control samples from healthy donors and cancer patients (dated by TCRdb to the early 2020s). About this clone itself: Its antigen is not yet known. No quality values exist for individual bases; no much larger clone is one base distant. Other DNA sequences in this sample translate to the same CDR3.

Library preparation employed the immunoSEQ multiplex PCR assay. The table comes from immuneACCESS by way of TCRdb, which keeps in-frame sequences with V and J called. Part of the clones is missing from these tables; in studies checked, under half for an unresolved V gene and the rest for unknown reasons. The sample data list 150,000 or so clones, and over 85% of these were observed just once. The top ten constitute under 7% of the sample. Ends trimmed: V by 0 bases, J by 1 base; bases unmatched to a gene: 5. CDR1 and CDR2 are drawn from the germline V gene: SGHRS, YFSETQ. The CDR3 measures 16 amino acids from cysteine to phenylalanine. Of all the DNA, just the CDR3 is kept, 48 bases in frame from base 1.

Material: blood. The TCR originated in a man younger than 35 in good health. The chain is made from TRBV5-1 and TRBJ1-1, with TRBD1 identical over 8 junction bases. The encoded CDR3 is CASSLGQGWENTEAFF. The DNA reads TGCGCCAGCAGCTTGGGACAGGGGTGGGAGAACACTGAAGCTTTCTTT.